What follows are 23 T cell receptor beta chains derived from one specimen sequenced in a study of patients and donors after allogeneic stem cell transplantation. TCRdb fed the RT-PCR reads into MiXCR, producing one record per CDR3 protein. The sample lists a few hundred thousand distinct CDR3 sequences; around an eighth were seen once. Sequenced input: blood, either unsorted or a sorted T cell fraction (not recorded which). Source of these receptors: a human donor who was either an allogeneic HSCT recipient or a stem cell or donor lymphocyte infusion donor (not recorded which). It is not recorded whose cells these are; they may come from a transplant donor.

The J gene is TRBJ2-7, the V gene TRBV19, with 7 bases identical to TRBD1. There are 15 residues in the CDR3. Germline CDR1 is LNHDA and CDR2 is SQIVND (reference sequence). Germline trimming cut 3 bases from V and 8 bases from J; bases unmatched to any gene: 13. CDR3 nucleotide sequence: TGTGCCAGTAGTATTTTGACAGGGAAACCTACTAAGCAGTACTTC. This translates into CASSILTGKPTKQYF.

The chain couples TRBV27 to TRBJ1-5; D not resolved. V was clipped by 3 bases and J by 1 base, with 10 bases between them. Per germline, CDR1 MNHEY and CDR2 SMNVEV (reference sequence). The CDR3 is 15 amino acids. The CDR3: CASSFSLGSNQPQHF. As DNA, the CDR3 is TGTGCCAGCAGTTTTTCCCTGGGGAGCAATCAGCCCCAGCATTTT.

The chain links TRBV28 to TRBJ2-5, with 13 bases that match TRBD2. CDR1 and CDR2 (germline): MDHEN, SYDVKM. CDR3 length: 20 residues. After removal of 3 bases from V and 0 bases from J, the junction contained 13 bases not matched to a gene. For the CDR3, the DNA is TGTGCCAGCAGTTTTCCTACTAGCGGGAGGGCTCATATGTACCAAGAGACCCAGTACTTC. It translates to CASSFPTSGRAHMYQETQYF. The full variable domain, rest sourced from reference TRBV28 and TRBJ2-5, is DVKVTQSSRYLVKRTGEKVFLECVQDMDHENMFWYRQDPGLGLRLIYFSYDVKMKEKGDIPEGYSVSREKKERFSLILESASTNQTSMYLCASSFPTSGRAHMYQETQYFGPGTRLLVL.

This clonotype was counted only a few times. The gene calls are TRBV6-9 and TRBJ2-7; 7 nucleotides agree with TRBD2. The CDR3 consists of 19 residues. The V gene end was trimmed by 5 bases and the J gene end by 1 base; junction bases not matched to a gene: 20. Germline V gene lookup returns CDR1 MNHGY and CDR2 SVAAGI. The CDR3 loop reads CASSHPPKRGAFWSYEQYF. CDR3 DNA: TGTGCCAGCAGTCACCCCCCAAAGCGGGGTGCCTTTTGGTCCTACGAGCAGTACTTC.

In this sample, this clonotype turned up many times. The chain carries TRBV6-1 and TRBJ2-1, with 12 bases identical to TRBD1. Per germline, CDR1 MNHNS and CDR2 SASEGT. V dropped 3 bases and J dropped 4; count of bases not matched to a gene: 7. The CDR3 has 17 amino acids. CDR3: CASSDTGTGGRYNEQFF. The CDR3 DNA reads TGTGCCAGCAGTGACACCGGGACAGGGGGCCGATACAATGAGCAGTTCTTC.

This clonotype was detected only a few times. The gene calls are TRBV4-2 and TRBJ2-3; 8 positions match TRBD2. Per the germline V gene, CDR1 is LGHNA and CDR2 is YNFKEQ. V was clipped by 0 bases and J by 1 base; unmatched bases: 0. This CDR3 is 15 amino acids long. CDR3 loop: CASSQELAGTDTQYF. The CDR3 nucleotides read TGTGCCAGCAGCCAAGAACTAGCGGGCACAGATACGCAGTATTTT.

In the case of this clonotype: A single base separates this from a much larger clone, so it may be a read error. The final CDR3 position lacks the conserved phenylalanine or tryptophan, pointing to a likely read error. V gene TRBV7-6 combines with J gene TRBJ1-4; TRBD1 agrees at 8 bases. The ends lost 5 bases at V and 7 bases at J; junction bases unmatched: 15. This CDR3 comprises 17 residues. The germline gives CDR1 SGHVS, CDR2 FNYEAQ. The CDR3 region has the DNA TGTGCCAGCAGCAAAAGACAGGGGAGGGCTTTGGGTGAAAAACTGTTTTTA. Translating it yields CASSKRQGRALGEKLFL.

This rearrangement joins TRBV20-1 to TRBJ2-3; possible D gene TRBD2, 7 bases. Trimming removed 5 bases from V and 4 bases from J, with 10 bases in between. Germline lookup yields CDR1 DFQATT and CDR2 SNEGSKA (reference sequence). This CDR3 is 12 amino acids long. CDR3 DNA: TGCAGTGCTGAAGGGGGGGCAGATACGCAGTATTTT. Encoded protein: CSAEGGADTQYF.

This clonotype was detected many times. The chain employs TRBV5-6 and TRBJ1-2, with TRBD1 matching 9 bases. J lost 3 bases, V lost 1 base, and 4 bases had no gene match. The CDR3 has 15 amino acids. Germline V CDR1 and CDR2: SGHDT, YYEEEE. CDR3 in DNA: TGTGCCAGCAGCTTGACAGGGGGCGCGGACTATGGCTACACCTTC. Protein: CASSLTGGADYGYTF. Full variable domain (remainder filled in from reference TRBV5-6 and TRBJ1-2): DAGVTQSPTHLIKTRGQQVTLRCSPKSGHDTVSWYQQALGQGPQFIFQYYEEEERQRGNFPDRFSGHQFPNYSSELNVNALLLGDSALYLCASSLTGGADYGYTFGSGTRLTVV.

The chain uses TRBV5-6 and TRBJ2-5, with D maybe TRBD2 (5 bases). V shed 5 bases and J shed 2 bases, with 16 bases lying between them. This CDR3 comprises 15 residues. The germline CDR1 and CDR2 sequences are SGHDT and YYEEEE. The CDR3 coding sequence is TGTGCCAGCAGAGCCTACGGGGAGAGGCAAGAGACCCAGTACTTC. This codes for CASRAYGERQETQYF.

The V call is TRBV5-5, the J call TRBJ1-3, with 7 bases identical to TRBD1. Germline V gene lookup returns CDR1 SGHKS and CDR2 YYEKEE (reference sequence). V was clipped by 4 bases and J by 2 bases; unmatched bases: 3. The CDR3 sequence is 14 residues long. The CDR3 loop reads CASSPDRAGNTIYF. The CDR3 DNA follows: TGTGCCAGCAGCCCTGACAGGGCTGGAAACACCATATATTTT.

This clonotype has a handful of counts. The chain recombines TRBV27 with TRBJ2-1; 9 bases fit TRBD2. CDR1 and CDR2 (germline): MNHEY, SMNVEV (reference sequence). V dropped 5 bases and J dropped 7; count of bases not matched to a gene: 9. This CDR3 has 15 residues. This CDR3 reads CASSAQISGGNEQFF. The CDR3 DNA sequence: TGTGCCAGCAGTGCTCAAATAAGCGGGGGGAATGAGCAGTTCTTC.

This clonotype was counted a few times. V usage is TRBV5-6 and J usage is TRBJ1-2, with 8 bases lining up with TRBD1. J gave up 7 bases and V 6 bases, and 20 bases lay outside the gene matches. Germline lookup yields CDR1 SGHDT and CDR2 YYEEEE. CDR3 length: 17 amino acids. The CDR3 loop is CASTFLRTGRGRGGYTF. CDR3 DNA sequence: TGTGCCAGCACCTTCTTAAGGACCGGCAGGGGGCGCGGTGGCTACACCTTC.

Many counts were recorded for this clonotype. V and J are TRBV12-3 or TRBV12-4 and TRBJ2-2, with 7 bases that match TRBD1. With 2 bases clipped from V and 4 bases from J, the junction kept 10 bases outside the gene matches. This CDR3 has 17 amino acids. This CDR3 reads CASSLRTGARGTGELFF. The CDR3 coding sequence is TGTGCCAGCAGTTTACGTACAGGGGCTCGGGGCACCGGGGAGCTGTTTTTT.

The chain combines TRBV6-2 or TRBV6-3 with TRBJ2-5; D unresolved. Trimming took 0 bases from V and 0 from J, leaving 5 bases between them. Germline CDR1 is MNHEY and CDR2 is SVGEGT. The CDR3 is made up of 14 amino acids. CDR3 region: CASSYSGNQETQYF. Here the CDR3 DNA reads TGTGCCAGCAGTTACTCGGGGAACCAAGAGACCCAGTACTTC.

This clonotype was counted only a few times. The genes are TRBV9 and TRBJ1-4; a weak D match, TRBD1 (5 bases). The V end was cut by 4 bases, the J end by 4 bases, with 11 bases between. This CDR3 region has 14 residues. The germline V gene encodes CDR1 SGDLS and CDR2 YYNGEE. CDR3 sequence reads: CASSTPGGNEKLFF. In DNA form, the CDR3 reads TGTGCCAGCAGCACCCCGGGGGGTAATGAAAAACTGTTTTTT.

This CDR3 reads CASSWTGTSTDTQYF. In DNA, the CDR3 is TGCGCCAGCAGCTGGACTGGAACAAGCACAGATACGCAGTATTTT. The J gene is TRBJ2-3, the V gene TRBV5-1; D might be TRBD2 (5 bases). Germline-derived CDR1 and CDR2 are SGHRS and YFSETQ. There are 15 residues in the CDR3. V dropped 3 bases and J dropped 0 bases, with 11 bases sitting between them.

This rearrangement joins TRBV5-5 to TRBJ1-5; a possible D gene is TRBD1 (6 bases). This CDR3 contains 14 residues. V was clipped by 4 bases and J by 2 bases, with 10 bases between them. From germline, CDR1 is SGHKS and CDR2 YYEKEE (reference sequence). Here the CDR3 DNA reads TGTGCCAGCAGCAACGCAGGGGGCAATCAGCCCCAGCATTTT. Its translation is CASSNAGGNQPQHF.

The genes are TRBV24-1 and TRBJ2-5; 7 bases agree with TRBD2. J gave up 5 bases and V 3 bases, and 14 bases lay outside the gene matches. This CDR3 spans 17 amino acids. CDR1 is KGHDR and CDR2 is SFDVKD in the germline V gene. The CDR3 nucleotides read TGTGCCACCAGTGATCCTATTGTGGCGGGAGTGAGGGAGACCCAGTACTTC. Translation: CATSDPIVAGVRETQYF.

This clonotype has more than one count but fewer than ten. The rearrangement joins TRBV30 to TRBJ1-1; tentatively, D is TRBD1 (5 bases). CDR1 GTSNPN and CDR2 SVGIG come from the germline V gene (reference sequence). V lost 1 base to trimming and J lost 6 bases, with 21 bases between them. This CDR3 is built from 16 residues. CDR3 protein: CAWSGDFGGSGSEAFF. CDR3 DNA: TGTGCCTGGAGTGGGGATTTCGGGGGGTCCGGATCTGAAGCTTTCTTT. Filled out from reference TRBV30 and TRBJ1-1, the complete variable domain reads SQTIHQWPATLVQPVGSPLSLECTVEGTSNPNLYWYRQAAGRGLQLLFYSVGIGQISSEVPQNLSASRPQDRQFILSSKKLLLSDSGFYLCAWSGDFGGSGSEAFFGQGTRLTVV.

This clonotype was counted many times. This chain joins TRBV30 and TRBJ2-2, with D tentatively TRBD2 (7 bases). Germline V gives CDR1 GTSNPN, CDR2 SVGIG (reference sequence). V lost 0 bases to trimming and J lost 2 bases, with 13 bases between them. CDR3 size: 16 residues. The chain's CDR3 is CAWSVGGGLNTGELFF. The CDR3 DNA reads TGTGCCTGGAGTGTCGGCGGGGGCCTTAACACCGGGGAGCTGTTTTTT.

As concerns this clonotype: The CDR3 ends on some other residue instead of the conserved phenylalanine or tryptophan, so this is likely a read error. The chain couples TRBV4-3 to TRBJ2-1; D uncertain. Trimming left V 1 base short and J 7 bases short, with 8 bases between. The CDR3 is 13 residues long. Germline V gene lookup returns CDR1 LGHNA and CDR2 YSLEER. CDR3: CASSQARLNEQFS. Written as DNA, the CDR3 is TGCGCCAGCAGCCAAGCGCGGCTTAATGAGCAGTTCTCC.

This clonotype was recorded a few times. V usage is TRBV7-2 and J usage is TRBJ1-1; D unclear. With 1 base removed from V and 1 base from J, the gap between germline ends came to 13 bases. The length of the CDR3 is 16 residues. Germline V gives CDR1 SGHTA, CDR2 FQGNSA. CDR3 residues: CASSLVDFLRNTEAFF. CDR3 sequence (DNA): TGTGCCAGCAGCTTAGTGGACTTTTTAAGGAACACTGAAGCTTTCTTT.